These 16 T cell receptor beta chains share one sample of origin, sequenced in a study of T cell responses to AZD1222 COVID-19 vaccine. Method: immunoSEQ multiplex PCR; TCRdb's copy keeps in-frame clones and lacks some. The sample records more than 100,000 clones, 80% to 90% being singletons. The material sequenced was peripheral blood, taken on day 0 of AZD1222 vaccination. All receptors come from an adult in good health.

The rearrangement links TRBV30 to TRBJ1-2; D might be TRBD1 (5 bases). The CDR3 has 9 amino acids. CDR1 is GTSNPN, CDR2 SVGIG, per germline (reference sequence). Trimming left V 6 bases short and J 11 bases short, with 10 bases between. The CDR3 here is CACRDPYTF. CDR3 in DNA: TGTGCCTGTCGGGACCCTTACACCTTC.

This sequence joins TRBV7-6 and TRBJ1-3; D possibly corresponds to TRBD1 (6 bases). The length of the CDR3 is 14 residues. Germline V gives CDR1 SGHVS, CDR2 FNYEAQ. The V and J ends lost 5 bases and 4 bases respectively, with 12 bases between them. The CDR3 nucleotides are TGTGCCAGCAGCCCCGGGACAAGCGGAAACACCATATATTTT. The encoded protein is CASSPGTSGNTIYF.

This clone was observed once. This chain joins TRBV5-4 and TRBJ1-2, with no clear D. The CDR3 has 15 amino acids. V shed 2 bases and J shed 2 bases, with 13 bases lying between them. In germline, CDR1 is SGHNT, CDR2 YYREEE (reference sequence). This CDR3 reads CASSFREPLNYGYTF. Written as DNA, the CDR3 is TGTGCCAGCAGCTTCCGGGAGCCTCTAAACTATGGCTACACCTTC.

The CDR3 sequence: CASSLLQGLARNTGELFF. Written as DNA, the CDR3 is TGTGCCAGCAGCCTCTTGCAGGGACTAGCGCGCAACACCGGGGAGCTGTTTTTT. The V and J genes are TRBV7-9 and TRBJ2-2; 10 bases agree with TRBD2. Germline V gene lookup returns CDR1 SEHNR and CDR2 FQNEAQ (reference sequence). V shed 5 bases and J 2 bases; nucleotides not matched to a gene: 11. The CDR3 runs 18 residues.

The V call is TRBV27, the J call TRBJ1-4; weak D call: TRBD1 (5 bases). Germline CDR1 is MNHEY and CDR2 is SMNVEV (reference sequence). V was clipped by 5 bases and J by 9 bases, with 16 bases between them. CDR3 length equals 14 residues. The CDR3 sequence is CASSARGQRKKLFF. CDR3 in DNA: TGTGCCAGCAGTGCTCGGGGCCAGAGGAAAAAACTGTTTTTT.

V is TRBV28 and J is TRBJ1-4; TRBD1 might be the D (6 bases). This CDR3 has 17 residues. Germline CDR1 reads MDHEN; CDR2 reads SYDVKM. Trimming removed 6 bases from V and 8 bases from J, with 25 bases in between. In DNA form, the CDR3 reads TGTGCCAGCAGCGCGTTGGGGGGGGCGTGGGAGCAGGAAAAACTGTTTTTT. Its protein is CASSALGGAWEQEKLFF.

The chain is built from TRBV3-1 (or the pseudogene TRBV3-2) and TRBJ2-5; 10 nucleotides agree with TRBD2. V was clipped by 1 base and J by 4 bases; unmatched bases: 12. CDR3 length: 18 amino acids. CDR1 and CDR2 from the germline V gene are LGHDT and YNNKEL (reference sequence). The CDR3, as DNA: TGTGCCAGCAGCCAAGTTGGGCGCCCAGCGGGGGGGGCAGAGACCCAGTACTTC. Residues: CASSQVGRPAGGAETQYF.

V is TRBV10-3 and J is TRBJ2-2, with D maybe TRBD2 (6 bases). CDR1 and CDR2 from the germline V gene are ENHRY and SYGVKD. Deletions cut 6 bases from V and 2 bases from J, with 13 bases between. This CDR3 spans 15 amino acids. The CDR3 here is CAIRGVGGNTGELFF. The CDR3 nucleotides are TGTGCCATCAGGGGTGTGGGGGGAAACACCGGGGAGCTGTTTTTT.

This clone was counted once. V is TRBV18 and J is TRBJ2-1; maybe TRBD2 (7 bases). The CDR3 loop spans 15 amino acids. CDR1 and CDR2 from the germline V gene are KGHSH and LQKENI. V was cut by 1 base and J by 4 bases, with 11 bases left in between. The CDR3 sequence is CASSPRRGGYNEQFF. The CDR3 DNA reads as TGTGCCAGCTCACCACGGAGGGGGGGATACAATGAGCAGTTCTTC.

This chain connects TRBV5-1 to TRBJ1-5; a possible D gene is TRBD1 (5 bases). This CDR3 has 16 amino acids. CDR1 is SGHRS, CDR2 YFSETQ, per germline. V lost 8 bases and J lost 6, with 24 bases in between. CDR3 residues: CARRPLTAQRGQPQHF. The CDR3 DNA reads as TGCGCCAGGAGACCTTTGACTGCTCAAAGGGGTCAGCCCCAGCATTTT. Together with reference TRBV5-1 and TRBJ1-5, the CDR3 gives the full variable domain: KAGVTQTPRYLIKTRGQQVTLSCSPISGHRSVSWYQQTPGQGLQFLFEYFSETQRNKGNFPGRFSGRQFSNSRSEMNVSTLELGDSALYLCARRPLTAQRGQPQHFGDGTRLSIL.

This clone is a singleton in its sample. The germline gene is not matched at one end of the junction; a read error may be the cause. This chain links TRBV4-1 with TRBJ2-1; 8 bases align to TRBD2. Germline CDR1 MGHRA, CDR2 YSYEKL. The CDR3 extends over 18 amino acids. The CDR3: CASSEERGGTSRYNEQFF. Here the CDR3 DNA reads TGCGCCAGCAGCGAAGAGAGGGGGGGGACTAGTAGATACAATGAGCAGTTCTTC.

The V call is TRBV9, the J call TRBJ1-4, with D perhaps TRBD1 (5 bases). The germline V gene encodes CDR1 SGDLS and CDR2 YYNGEE. This CDR3 contains 15 residues. The V gene lost 4 bases and the J gene lost 8 bases, with 18 bases spanning the gap. The CDR3 sequence is CASSPSVGLPEKLFF. CDR3 coding DNA: TGTGCCAGCAGCCCCTCCGTGGGGCTGCCCGAAAAACTGTTTTTT.

This sequence joins TRBV5-8 and TRBJ1-3; TRBD1 matches 9 bases. The J segment lost 3 bases and the V segment lost 5 bases, leaving 9 bases of the junction unmatched. The CDR3 extends over 16 amino acids. From germline, CDR1 is SGHTS and CDR2 YDEGEE. The chain's CDR3 is CASSNIRDRDGNTIYF. In DNA form, the CDR3 reads TGTGCCAGCAGTAATATCCGGGACAGGGATGGAAACACCATATATTTT.

The CDR3 DNA reads as TGTGCCAGCAGCTCCACGCGGACAGGGGCAGGAACCGGGGAGCTGTTTTTT. Its protein is CASSSTRTGAGTGELFF. V gene TRBV7-7 combines with J gene TRBJ2-2, with 9 bases fitting TRBD1. Germline V gene lookup returns CDR1 SSHAT and CDR2 FNYEAQ (reference sequence). This CDR3 contains 17 residues. Germline trimming cut 4 bases from V and 5 bases from J; bases unmatched to any gene: 11.

The chain recombines TRBV5-6 with TRBJ2-7; 8 nucleotides agree with TRBD1. Germline V gene sequence: CDR1 SGHDT, CDR2 YYEEEE. V dropped 4 bases and J dropped 0; count of bases not matched to a gene: 9. The CDR3 is 16 amino acids. The CDR3, as DNA: TGTGCCAGCAGCCCTTCCCCCGGGACAGGCTCCTACGAGCAGTACTTC. Protein product: CASSPSPGTGSYEQYF.

V usage is TRBV7-2 and J usage is TRBJ2-3, with D maybe TRBD2 (7 bases). The CDR3 covers 17 residues. CDR1 is SGHTA, CDR2 FQGNSA, per germline. Between the trimmed V and J ends, which lost 7 bases and 2 bases, there was a span of 22 bases. CDR3 nucleotides: TGTGCCAGCATTGGTGGGGGGGCGAAGACTTACACAGATACGCAGTATTTT. This sequence encodes CASIGGGAKTYTDTQYF.